The 27 T cell receptor beta chains in this list originate from one sample, sequenced in a study of blood T cell repertoires in COVID-19. Assay: immunoSEQ multiplex PCR; the TCRdb copy retains only in-frame clones and omits some. The table includes more than 200,000 clones, nearly 90% detected once. Material for sequencing was peripheral blood. The receptor set was obtained from a young man with active or convalescent COVID-19.

This chain links TRBV6-5 with TRBJ1-1; D may be TRBD1 (5 bases). The CDR3 consists of 14 residues. Trimming pared 4 bases from V and 1 base from J, leaving 10 bases between. Germline loops: CDR1 MNHEY, CDR2 SVGAGI. The CDR3 nucleotides read TGTGCCAGCAGTTTCCCGGGGGGGAACACTGAAGCTTTCTTT. Translation: CASSFPGGNTEAFF.

The rearrangement uses TRBV30 and TRBJ1-1; TRBD1 agrees at 7 bases. The junction had 7 bases not matched to a gene; V was cut back by 1 base and J by 2 bases. Per germline, CDR1 GTSNPN and CDR2 SVGIG (reference sequence). The CDR3 has 15 amino acids. Here the CDR3 reads CAWSGSTGPNTEAFF. The CDR3 region has the DNA TGTGCCTGGAGTGGTTCGACAGGGCCCAACACTGAAGCTTTCTTT.

As concerns this clone: The junction departs from the called germline gene at one end, perhaps through a read error. The V and J genes are TRBV4-1 and TRBJ1-5; D is undetermined. This CDR3 region has 14 residues. Looked up from germline, CDR1 is MGHRA and CDR2 is YSYEKL. CDR3 coding DNA: TGCGCCAGCAGCCAAGATCCAGGAAATCGGCCCCAGCATTTT. This codes for CASSQDPGNRPQHF.

This clone was detected once. The chain is built from TRBV30 and TRBJ1-2, with D uncertain. The CDR3 runs to 12 residues. Germline assignment: CDR1 GTSNPN and CDR2 SVGIG (reference sequence). The V end lost 1 base, the J end lost 7 bases, and 10 bases lay between the germline ends. CDR3 sequence reads: CAWSGSSGGYTF. The CDR3 DNA reads as TGTGCCTGGAGTGGAAGTTCGGGTGGCTACACCTTC.

The table lists this clone with a count of one. J is TRBJ2-5 and V is TRBV30; D is perhaps TRBD1 (6 bases). Trimming shortened V by 8 bases and J by 5 bases, and 18 bases separated the two germline ends. The germline CDR1 and CDR2 sequences are GTSNPN and SVGIG (reference sequence). The CDR3 contains 13 residues. The DNA of the CDR3 is TGTGCCGGCGGACCAGGGGCGTTGGAGACCCAGTACTTC. Protein sequence: CAGGPGALETQYF.

The CDR3 region has the DNA TGTGCCAGCAGCTTTCGACAGGCACTCCTCCGCTCTGGAAACACCATATATTTT. This encodes CASSFRQALLRSGNTIYF. V is TRBV7-9 and J is TRBJ1-3, with D maybe TRBD1 (6 bases). The CDR3 has 18 residues. V was clipped by 3 bases and J by 0 bases, with 18 bases between them. Germline V gene sequence: CDR1 SEHNR, CDR2 FQNEAQ (reference sequence).

The chain joins TRBV7-2 to TRBJ2-3; 13 bases match TRBD2. The CDR3 runs to 15 residues. Germline V gene data show CDR1 as SGHTA and CDR2 as FQGNSA. The V segment lost 5 bases and the J segment 5 bases; nucleotides outside the gene matches: 4. CDR3 in DNA: TGTGCCAGCAGCCTCGGACTAGCGGGAGTAGATACGCAGTATTTT. This encodes CASSLGLAGVDTQYF.

The chain employs TRBV5-4 and TRBJ1-2; tentative D call: TRBD1 (5 bases). Between the trimmed V and J ends, which lost 0 bases and 4 bases, there was a span of 13 bases. The germline CDR1 and CDR2 sequences are SGHNT and YYREEE (reference sequence). The CDR3 covers 15 residues. The CDR3 coding sequence is TGTGCCAGCAGCTTGGCCCTAAGTGACAGCTATGGCTACACCTTC. Its protein product is CASSLALSDSYGYTF.

This clone was detected only a few times. The CDR3 reads CASSPGTTGELTEQYF. The DNA for the CDR3 is TGTGCCAGCAGTCCTGGAACGACAGGGGAGTTGACCGAGCAGTACTTC. The chain employs TRBV28 and TRBJ2-7, with 8 bases aligning to TRBD1. CDR3 size: 16 residues. CDR1 MDHEN and CDR2 SYDVKM come from the germline V gene. Germline trimming cut 5 bases from V and 6 bases from J; bases unmatched to any gene: 15.

The V and J genes are TRBV10-3 and TRBJ2-7; the match to TRBD2 covers 11 bases. Germline values: CDR1 ENHRY, CDR2 SYGVKD. The junction had 2 bases not matched to a gene; V was cut back by 4 bases and J by 3 bases. The CDR3 spans 14 residues. CDR3 DNA sequence: TGTGCCATCAGTGGCGGACTAGCGGGCTACGAGCAGTACTTC. This codes for CAISGGLAGYEQYF.

This clone was counted once. CDR3 residues: CASSPRQGSFYGYTF. CDR3 coding DNA: TGTGCCAGCAGTCCCCGACAGGGCTCATTTTATGGCTACACCTTC. This chain joins TRBV28 and TRBJ1-2; TRBD1 aligns across 7 bases. This CDR3 region has 15 residues. V trimming: 5 bases; J trimming: 5 bases; junction bases outside the gene matches: 11. Germline CDR1 reads MDHEN; CDR2 reads SYDVKM.

This clone was observed once. This rearrangement joins TRBV9 to TRBJ2-1, with D tentatively TRBD2 (6 bases). V was shortened by 3 bases and J by 10 bases, with 14 bases between the two germline ends. The CDR3 consists of 13 residues. CDR1 and CDR2 from the germline V gene are SGDLS and YYNGEE. DNA of the CDR3: TGTGCCAGCAGCGACCAAGGACTAACCGAGCAGTTCTTC. Its translation: CASSDQGLTEQFF.

As to this clone: A read error may account for a junction end that differs from germline. The CDR3 region is CASSSLGTEFF. CDR3 sequence (DNA): TGTGCCAGCAGTTCTCTCGGGACAGAGTTCTTC. V is TRBV12-3 or TRBV12-4 and J is TRBJ1-2, with 7 bases identical to TRBD1. The CDR3 is 11 amino acids.

J is TRBJ1-1 and V is TRBV5-1; D is ambiguous. Germline lookup yields CDR1 SGHRS and CDR2 YFSETQ. The CDR3 is made up of 13 amino acids. The germline V and J ends were trimmed by 4 bases and 7 bases, with 14 bases remaining between them. The CDR3 nucleotides read TGCGCCAGCAGCCCGGCGGGAGGGAGTGAAGCTTTCTTT. This codes for CASSPAGGSEAFF.

The chain couples TRBV19 to TRBJ1-5; 8 bases agree with TRBD1. The germline gives CDR1 LNHDA, CDR2 SQIVND (reference sequence). J was trimmed by 1 base and V by 4 bases; bases with no gene match: 6. The CDR3 length is 16 residues. The chain's CDR3 is CASSTRTGRSNQPQHF. The CDR3 nucleotides read TGTGCCAGTAGTACCCGGACAGGGCGAAGCAATCAGCCCCAGCATTTT.

The chain recombines TRBV19 with TRBJ2-7; 11 positions match TRBD1. The CDR3 length is 15 residues. The junction had 8 bases not matched to a gene; V was cut back by 3 bases and J by 7 bases. Germline CDR1 and CDR2: LNHDA and SQIVND (reference sequence). CDR3 DNA sequence: TGTGCCAGTAGTATCGGGTGGACAGGGGGCGATGAGCAGTACTTC. This encodes CASSIGWTGGDEQYF.

The gene calls are TRBV18 and TRBJ1-3; tentative D call: TRBD1 (6 bases). V was shortened by 0 bases and J by 0 bases, with 9 bases between the two germline ends. Germline loops: CDR1 KGHSH, CDR2 LQKENI. The CDR3 consists of 16 residues. The CDR3 loop is CASSPPGTPSGNTIYF. The CDR3, as DNA: TGTGCCAGCTCACCACCCGGGACACCCTCTGGAAACACCATATATTTT. The full variable domain, rest sourced from reference TRBV18 and TRBJ1-3, is NAGVMQNPRHLVRRRGQEARLRCSPMKGHSHVYWYRQLPEEGLKFMVYLQKENIIDESGMPKERFSAEFPKEGPSILRIQQVVRGDSAAYFCASSPPGTPSGNTIYFGEGSWLTVV.

In DNA, the CDR3 is TGCGCCAGCAGTCCCGGGCGGCAGGGGGAAGCTTTCTTT. Amino acids: CASSPGRQGEAFF. J is TRBJ1-1 and V is TRBV4-3; possibly TRBD1 for D (6 bases). Germline CDR1 is LGHNA and CDR2 is YSLEER. The CDR3 extends over 13 amino acids. The ends were cut back, 6 bases at V and 8 bases at J, with 16 bases in the middle.

The V gene is TRBV19, the J gene TRBJ2-1; 14 nucleotides line up with TRBD2. The CDR3 has 20 amino acids. Germline assignment: CDR1 LNHDA and CDR2 SQIVND (reference sequence). The V segment lost 6 bases and the J segment 0 bases; nucleotides outside the gene matches: 13. CDR3 DNA: TGTGCCAGTAGAGCTTACAGACCTGGGACTAGCGGGAGCTCCTACAATGAGCAGTTCTTC. Amino acid sequence: CASRAYRPGTSGSSYNEQFF.

Here the CDR3 reads CASSLGTGGTDTQYF. The CDR3 bases are TGTGCCAGCAGCTTGGGGACAGGGGGCACAGATACGCAGTATTTT. The chain is built from TRBV6-6 and TRBJ2-3; 10 bases map to TRBD1. The CDR3 has 15 residues. Trimming cost V 6 bases and J 1 base; bases outside gene matches: 4. Germline-derived CDR1 and CDR2 are MNHNY and SVGAGI (reference sequence).

The chain couples TRBV15 to TRBJ2-3; TRBD2 might be the D (6 bases). Germline V gene sequence: CDR1 LNHNV, CDR2 YYDKDF (reference sequence). V lost 0 bases to trimming and J lost 0 bases, with 16 bases between them. The CDR3 has 18 residues. The CDR3 DNA follows: TGTGCCACCAGCAGAGAAGATAGCGGAGGGGATAGCACAGATACGCAGTATTTT. Its protein product is CATSREDSGGDSTDTQYF.

This chain connects TRBV6-6 to TRBJ1-1; TRBD1 agrees at 9 bases. CDR1 MNHNY and CDR2 SVGAGI come from the germline V gene (reference sequence). V dropped 0 bases and J dropped 9; count of bases not matched to a gene: 5. The CDR3 spans 14 residues. The CDR3 is CASSYSGQGDQAFF. The CDR3 bases are TGTGCCAGCAGTTACTCGGGACAGGGAGATCAAGCTTTCTTT.

V is TRBV6-5 and J is TRBJ2-7, with TRBD1 identical over 8 bases. Germline trimming cut 10 bases from V and 4 bases from J; bases unmatched to any gene: 12. Germline assignment: CDR1 MNHEY and CDR2 SVGAGI. CDR3 length: 14 residues. The CDR3 nucleotides are TGTGCCACCCTACCCCGAACAGGGGGGTACGAGCAGTACTTC. Its translation: CATLPRTGGYEQYF.

This rearrangement joins TRBV7-2 to TRBJ2-3, with 7 bases aligning to TRBD1. Looked up from germline, CDR1 is SGHTA and CDR2 is FQGNSA. V was pared by 5 bases and J by 4 bases, with 6 bases of the junction left unmatched. The CDR3 runs 14 residues. DNA for the CDR3: TGTGCCAGCAGCCGTAACAGGGGCGCAGATACGCAGTATTTT. Protein: CASSRNRGADTQYF.

The rearrangement uses TRBV9 and TRBJ1-4; no firm D call. This CDR3 contains 16 residues. The germline V gene encodes CDR1 SGDLS and CDR2 YYNGEE. V dropped 3 bases and J dropped 0 bases, with 12 bases sitting between them. Here the CDR3 reads CASSGGDQTTNEKLFF. CDR3 coding DNA: TGTGCCAGCAGCGGGGGAGATCAGACAACTAATGAAAAACTGTTTTTT.

The chain uses TRBV27 and TRBJ1-6; 10 bases line up with TRBD1. Unmatched junction bases numbered 5, after V lost 2 bases and J lost 10 bases. The V gene's germline CDR1 is MNHEY and CDR2 SMNVEV (reference sequence). The CDR3 is made up of 15 amino acids. This CDR3 reads CASSLLDRGLSPLHF. The CDR3 nucleotides read TGTGCCAGCAGTTTACTCGACAGGGGGCTATCACCCCTCCACTTT.

V gene TRBV28 combines with J gene TRBJ2-3; D is ambiguous. From germline, CDR1 is MDHEN and CDR2 SYDVKM. The CDR3 runs 12 residues. Trimming removed 3 bases from V and 4 bases from J, with 5 bases in between. In nucleotides, the CDR3 is TGTGCCAGCAGTTTTGCGTCAGATACGCAGTATTTT. It is translated as CASSFASDTQYF.